This TCR beta chain was retrieved from a study of blood T cell repertoires in COVID-19. Turning to the study itself: T cells, B-cell-depleted T cells, or PBMCs provided the cDNA or gDNA that served as material.

The method was immunoSEQ multiplex PCR; TCRdb's version includes in-frame clones alone and lacks a portion of them. The data contain a few hundred thousand clones, roughly 91% of them singletons. V dropped 2 bases and J dropped 2 bases, with 7 bases sitting between them. The CDR3 covers 13 residues. Germline values: CDR1 MNHEY, CDR2 SVGEGT. The TCR was taken from a man between 25 and 39 years old in a cohort exposed to, infected with or recovered from COVID-19 (not recorded which). This sequence joins TRBV6-2 or TRBV6-3 and TRBJ2-7; D gene unclear. The source material was PBMCs or T cells enriched from blood (not recorded which). CDR3 amino acids: CASSYPSAYEQYF. The CDR3, as DNA: TGTGCCAGCAGTTACCCCTCAGCCTACGAGCAGTACTTC.